Shown below are 30 T cell receptor beta chains from a single sample sequenced in a study of Graves' ophthalmopathy and Graves' hyperthyroidism. Using RNA transcripts, the TCR beta CDR3 regions were amplified. The library came from an HTBI-primed first-round RT-PCR and a second-round multiplex PCR. TCRdb re-analysed the multiplex PCR reads in MiXCR, keeping a single row per CDR3 protein. The sample lists over 150,000 distinct CDR3 sequences; roughly two fifths were seen once. Sequencing input: peripheral blood. These receptors were collected from a woman aged 40 to 50 with Graves' ophthalmopathy.

This clonotype was seen at least ten times. The V call is TRBV6-2 or TRBV6-3, the J call TRBJ1-5; no firm D call. The CDR3 spans 15 residues. The V end lost 2 bases, the J end lost 2 bases, and 10 bases lay between the germline ends. CDR1 is MNHEY, CDR2 SVGEGT, per germline. As DNA, the CDR3 is TGTGCCAGCAGTTACGCGGACGGCCGCAATCAGCCCCAGCATTTT. It encodes CASSYADGRNQPQHF.

There are many counts of this clonotype. The V gene is TRBV5-1, the J gene TRBJ2-6; the D gene could be TRBD1 or TRBD2 (6 bases each). The germline V and J ends were trimmed by 5 bases and 0 bases, with 12 bases remaining between them. The CDR3 contains 16 residues. Germline CDR1 reads SGHRS; CDR2 reads YFSETQ. DNA for the CDR3: TGCGCCAGCAGTGATGGAGGGGGCTCTGGGGCCAACGTCCTGACTTTC. Protein product: CASSDGGGSGANVLTF.

The rearrangement joins TRBV28 to TRBJ2-6; possible D gene TRBD1, 5 bases. V lost 0 bases and J 10 bases, leaving 10 bases between the germline ends. This CDR3 region has 14 residues. Germline lookup yields CDR1 MDHEN and CDR2 SYDVKM. CDR3 in DNA: TGTGCCAGCAGTTTATGGTCAGGGTCGAACGTCCTGACTTTC. It is translated as CASSLWSGSNVLTF.

The chain combines TRBV6-2 or TRBV6-3 with TRBJ2-5, with 11 bases fitting TRBD2. V lost 6 bases, J lost 5 bases, and 11 bases stayed unmatched. The CDR3 contains 16 residues. Germline values: CDR1 MNHEY, CDR2 SVGEGT. The CDR3 sequence: CASRRLAGGPGETQYF. The CDR3 DNA sequence: TGTGCCAGCAGGCGGTTAGCGGGAGGGCCGGGGGAGACCCAGTACTTC.

The V and J genes are TRBV28 and TRBJ1-2; 8 bases map to TRBD1. The CDR3 extends over 17 amino acids. Per the germline V gene, CDR1 is MDHEN and CDR2 is SYDVKM. V trimming: 4 bases; J trimming: 3 bases; junction bases outside the gene matches: 13. CDR3 nucleotide sequence: TGTGCCAGCAGTTCCGGGCAGGGGGCGTACTATGACTATGGCTACACCTTC. This encodes CASSSGQGAYYDYGYTF.

The J gene is TRBJ2-2, the V gene TRBV19, with 8 bases identical to TRBD2. This CDR3 is built from 16 residues. Looked up from germline, CDR1 is LNHDA and CDR2 is SQIVND (reference sequence). V was pared by 3 bases and J by 0 bases, with 3 bases of the junction left unmatched. The DNA for the CDR3 is TGTGCCAGTAGTATCTTTAGCGGGGCGAACACCGGGGAGCTGTTTTTT. It specifies CASSIFSGANTGELFF.

The chain is built from TRBV28 and TRBJ2-7, with 7 bases fitting TRBD2. Germline V gene sequence: CDR1 MDHEN, CDR2 SYDVKM. After removal of 8 bases from V and 2 bases from J, the junction contained 0 bases not matched to a gene. The CDR3 totals 11 residues. The DNA for the CDR3 is TGTGCCAGCCGGGGGGCCTACGAGCAGTACTTC. Translation: CASRGAYEQYF.

The chain has TRBV28 and TRBJ2-2, with D maybe TRBD2 (6 bases). CDR3 size: 13 residues. The germline V gene encodes CDR1 MDHEN and CDR2 SYDVKM. DNA for the CDR3: TGTGGGGGGGAACGGAGGAACACCGGGGAGCTGTTTTTT. It specifies CGGERRNTGELFF.

In its sample, this clonotype was seen many times. J is TRBJ2-7 and V is TRBV5-1, with D perhaps matching TRBD1 or TRBD2 (5 bases each). V was trimmed by 4 bases and J by 4 bases, leaving 12 bases between them. Germline lookup yields CDR1 SGHRS and CDR2 YFSETQ. The CDR3 contains 13 residues. CDR3 bases: TGCGCCAGCAGCGCCACCGGGGCTTACGAGCAGTACTTC. This sequence encodes CASSATGAYEQYF.

The rearrangement uses TRBV6-2 or TRBV6-3 and TRBJ1-1; D unresolved. Trimming shortened V by 6 bases and J by 1 base, and 9 bases separated the two germline ends. Germline assignment: CDR1 MNHEY and CDR2 SVGEGT. The CDR3 is 13 amino acids. The CDR3 nucleotides are TGTGCCAGCAGGCTGAGGGAGAACACTGAAGCTTTCTTT. This gives the protein CASRLRENTEAFF.

This clonotype was counted ten times or more. As DNA, the CDR3 is TGCGCCAGCAGCCAACATTCTAGCGGAAACATTCAGTACTTC. Protein sequence: CASSQHSSGNIQYF. The chain recombines TRBV4-1 with TRBJ2-4, with 7 bases lining up with TRBD2. CDR1 and CDR2 from the germline V gene are MGHRA and YSYEKL. This CDR3 comprises 14 residues. J gave up 6 bases and V 2 bases, and 4 bases lay outside the gene matches.

The rearrangement links TRBV10-1 to TRBJ2-7; D is tentatively TRBD1 or TRBD2 (6 bases each). The V gene's germline CDR1 is WNHNN and CDR2 SYGVQD (reference sequence). This CDR3 comprises 14 residues. V lost 0 bases to trimming and J lost 5 bases, with 11 bases between them. CDR3 amino acids: CASSESPGANEQYF. Written as DNA, the CDR3 is TGCGCCAGCAGTGAGTCCCCGGGGGCCAACGAGCAGTACTTC.

The sample holds many counts of this clonotype. The V call is TRBV29-1, the J call TRBJ1-1; maybe TRBD1 (6 bases). Trimming took 7 bases from V and 0 from J, leaving 15 bases between them. This CDR3 spans 14 amino acids. From germline, CDR1 is SQVTM and CDR2 ANQGSEA. The CDR3 coding sequence is TGCAGCGCCATACAGGGACACCTGAACACTGAAGCTTTCTTT. It yields the protein CSAIQGHLNTEAFF.

This chain uses TRBV29-1 with TRBJ1-1, with D possibly being TRBD1 (6 bases). The CDR3 loop spans 14 amino acids. Germline CDR1 SQVTM, CDR2 ANQGSEA. Trimming took 7 bases from V and 0 from J, leaving 15 bases between them. CDR3 coding DNA: TGCAGCGGAGAACAGGGCCTTATGAACACTGAAGCTTTCTTT. Residues: CSGEQGLMNTEAFF.

J is TRBJ1-2 and V is TRBV29-1, with 12 bases lining up with TRBD1. The CDR3 loop spans 16 amino acids. In germline, CDR1 is SQVTM, CDR2 ANQGSEA. V was pared by 1 base and J by 7 bases, with 10 bases of the junction left unmatched. CDR3 residues: CSVEGDRGLPGGGYTF. The CDR3 DNA follows: TGCAGCGTTGAAGGGGACAGGGGGCTCCCGGGTGGTGGCTACACCTTC.

The rearrangement uses TRBV12-3 or TRBV12-4 and TRBJ2-2; D is perhaps TRBD1 (5 bases). V lost 8 bases to trimming and J lost 5 bases, with 15 bases between them. The CDR3 length is 14 residues. CDR3 sequence reads: CASLGAGRTGELFF. Written as DNA, the CDR3 is TGTGCCAGCCTAGGGGCAGGTCGAACCGGGGAGCTGTTTTTT.

To note about this clonotype: At one end, the junction sequence differs from germline, possibly due to a read error. The rearrangement uses TRBV5-1 and TRBJ2-7; weak D call: TRBD2 (5 bases). Germline assignment: CDR1 SGHRS and CDR2 YFSETQ. CDR3 size: 15 residues. This CDR3 is CASNLEAGASYEQYF. The CDR3 bases are TGCGCCAGCAACTTGGAGGCAGGCGCGTCCTACGAGCAGTACTTC.

The rearrangement links TRBV24-1 to TRBJ2-7, with D unclear. The CDR3 extends over 13 amino acids. Trimming pared 9 bases from V and 6 bases from J, leaving 17 bases between. CDR1 is KGHDR, CDR2 SFDVKD, per germline. CDR3: CATPVPLAIEQYF. In DNA, the CDR3 is TGTGCCACCCCCGTTCCTTTGGCCATCGAGCAGTACTTC.

This clonotype has just one count. The chain links TRBV6-1 to TRBJ1-5; TRBD1 is a possible D gene (5 bases). CDR1 and CDR2 (germline): MNHNS, SASEGT. Trimming cost V 8 bases and J 0 bases, with 11 bases left between them. The CDR3 extends over 14 amino acids. The DNA for the CDR3 is TGTGCCAGCGCGGGGCACAATAGCAATCAGCCCCAGCATTTT. Residues: CASAGHNSNQPQHF.

This clonotype was seen at least ten times. This chain joins TRBV3-1 and TRBJ1-5; D not certain. The length of the CDR3 is 13 residues. Trimming shortened V by 4 bases and J by 2 bases, and 6 bases separated the two germline ends. From germline, CDR1 is LGHDT and CDR2 YNNKEL (reference sequence). CDR3 sequence: CASSRAGNQPQHF. The CDR3 DNA reads TGTGCCAGCAGCCGGGCCGGCAATCAGCCCCAGCATTTT.

This clonotype was found many times. V is TRBV6-2 or TRBV6-3 and J is TRBJ1-5, with TRBD1 as a possible D gene (5 bases). Trimming stripped 7 bases from V and 9 bases from J, with 16 bases between. The CDR3 is 13 residues long. The germline CDR1 and CDR2 sequences are MNHEY and SVGEGT. CDR3 protein: CASTYNGGWPQHF. The CDR3 bases are TGTGCCAGCACCTACAATGGGGGTTGGCCCCAGCATTTT.

This clonotype appeared many times. V usage is TRBV6-4 and J usage is TRBJ2-3; the match to TRBD2 covers 10 bases. The germline V gene encodes CDR1 MRHNA and CDR2 SNTAGT. The CDR3 runs to 18 residues. With 10 bases clipped from V and 0 bases from J, the junction kept 16 bases outside the gene matches. The CDR3 coding sequence is TGTGCCACCAAAGTGCGGCCTAGCGGGAGTCGCAGCACAGATACGCAGTATTTT. It is translated as CATKVRPSGSRSTDTQYF.

Ten or more counts support this clonotype. The CDR3 sequence is CSAGLGGQETQYF. CDR3 nucleotide sequence: TGCAGTGCTGGATTGGGGGGTCAAGAGACCCAGTACTTC. V usage is TRBV20-1 and J usage is TRBJ2-5, with D perhaps TRBD2 (6 bases). The CDR3 is made up of 13 amino acids. V was clipped by 5 bases and J by 2 bases, with 12 bases between them. Germline values: CDR1 DFQATT, CDR2 SNEGSKA (reference sequence).

There are many counts of this clonotype. The rearrangement links TRBV6-5 to TRBJ1-1; 9 bases are shared with TRBD1. The V segment lost 6 bases and the J segment 5 bases; nucleotides outside the gene matches: 7. Germline V gene data show CDR1 as MNHEY and CDR2 as SVGAGI. The length of the CDR3 is 14 residues. In nucleotides, the CDR3 is TGTGCCAGCAGACACAGGGGGCCGAGGACTGAAGCTTTCTTT. This translates into CASRHRGPRTEAFF.

This clonotype came up many times. The V gene is TRBV5-8, the J gene TRBJ1-5, with a weak D call TRBD1 (6 bases). CDR3 length: 13 residues. The germline V gene encodes CDR1 SGHTS and CDR2 YDEGEE. Trimming took 7 bases from V and 4 from J, leaving 12 bases between them. CDR3 DNA: TGTGCCAGCGTTGACAGGCGGAATCAGCCCCAGCATTTT. Encoded protein: CASVDRRNQPQHF.

The J gene is TRBJ1-2, the V gene TRBV30; D possibly corresponds to TRBD1 (6 bases). The V gene's germline CDR1 is GTSNPN and CDR2 SVGIG (reference sequence). V was trimmed by 1 base and J by 1 base, leaving 7 bases between them. This CDR3 region has 13 residues. CDR3 protein: CAWSGTDNYGYTF. In DNA, the CDR3 is TGTGCCTGGAGTGGGACAGATAACTATGGCTACACCTTC.

This clonotype came up many times. The CDR3 loop is CASSSRDIANYGYTF. As DNA, the CDR3 is TGTGCCAGCAGCTCCCGGGACATCGCTAACTATGGCTACACCTTC. The chain uses TRBV11-2 and TRBJ1-2; D might be TRBD1 (6 bases). Trimming cost V 4 bases and J 0 bases, with 12 bases left between them. Germline CDR1 SGHAT, CDR2 FQNNGV. CDR3 size: 15 residues.

This clonotype appeared a few times. CDR3 sequence (DNA): TGTGCCAGCAGTTTATTGCTGGGGACTGAAGCTTTCTTT. Translated: CASSLLLGTEAFF. The J gene is TRBJ1-1, the V gene TRBV27; no firm D call. V was shortened by 1 base and J by 5 bases, with 8 bases between the two germline ends. Germline CDR1 MNHEY, CDR2 SMNVEV (reference sequence). The CDR3 is 13 amino acids.

This clonotype was seen repeatedly, ten times or more. This chain uses TRBV6-5 with TRBJ1-5; 8 nucleotides agree with TRBD1. The CDR3 length is 14 residues. V gave up 7 bases and J gave up 4 bases; unmatched junction bases: 6. CDR1 and CDR2 from the germline V gene are MNHEY and SVGAGI. The CDR3 is CASTPGQGNQPQHF. The CDR3 DNA reads as TGTGCCAGCACACCTGGACAGGGTAATCAGCCCCAGCATTTT.

V is TRBV27 and J is TRBJ1-1, with no clear D. Germline V gene data show CDR1 as MNHEY and CDR2 as SMNVEV (reference sequence). V lost 7 bases, J lost 3 bases, and 12 bases lay in between. The CDR3 has 13 residues. The CDR3 DNA reads TGTGCCAGCAAGGGTTTGGCTGACACTGAAGCTTTCTTT. Protein sequence: CASKGLADTEAFF.